This T cell receptor beta chain was retrieved from a study of CD8 T cells in ankylosing spondylitis. Study-level points and caveats: Characteristic, it appeared, of ankylosing spondylitis blood was a TCR beta motif of eight highly homologous variants.

Germline CDR1 SEHNR, CDR2 FQNEAQ (reference sequence). The CDR3 length is 14 residues. Between the trimmed V and J ends, which lost 1 base and 0 bases, there was a span of 7 bases. Via MiXCR, TCRdb re-called the 5' RACE reads, giving one row per CDR3 protein. The sample includes 750,000 to 850,000 distinct CDR3 sequences, over 9.5% seen only once; the top ten take approximately 0.5%. Regarding this clonotype: Antigen: not known.

Sample: blood, either unsorted or a sorted T cell fraction (not recorded which). The rearrangement uses TRBV7-9 and TRBJ2-7; D is undetermined. The sequence was obtained from a male donor with ankylosing spondylitis. The CDR3 bases are TGTGCCAGCAGCTTAGGATACAGCTCCTACGAGCAGTACTTC. It specifies CASSLGYSSYEQYF.